Below, 15 T cell receptor beta chains from the same sample are listed, as sequenced in a study of blood T cells in healthy people across ages. The use of a sample-barcoded 5' primer and a J-beta primer mix characterized a second PCR of about 6 to 11 cycles. MiXCR, applied by TCRdb to the 5' RACE reads, yields one record per CDR3 protein. The data hold around 990,000 distinct CDR3 sequences, with roughly a quarter observed a single time. This sample also appeared in a second study, on T cells of mothers and their children.

Sequencing was carried out using blood. These receptor sequences come from a girl aged 2 to 9 in good health.

This clonotype was found a few times. The chain couples TRBV11-2 to TRBJ2-4, with D maybe TRBD2 (5 bases). The CDR3 is 15 amino acids. Trimming took 5 bases from V and 9 from J, leaving 20 bases between them. Germline V lookup: CDR1 SGHAT, CDR2 FQNNGV. CDR3 DNA sequence: TGTGCCAGCAGCCTCCCCTCAGCATCCGGGGTCATTCAGTACTTC. It translates to CASSLPSASGVIQYF.

This clonotype was counted a few times. At one boundary the junction diverges from the germline segment, which might be a read error. J is TRBJ1-4 and V is TRBV4-2; the D is unclear. Germline V gives CDR1 LGHNA, CDR2 YNFKEQ. CDR3 size: 16 residues. This CDR3 reads CASSQGAGATNEELFF. The CDR3 DNA follows: TGTGCCAGCAGCCAAGGAGCTGGAGCGACTAATGAAGAACTGTTTTTT.

This chain connects TRBV4-2 to TRBJ2-5, with a tentative D call TRBD2 (6 bases). The J call is uncertain, as TRBJ2-7 better fits the DNA end. Germline V gene sequence: CDR1 LGHNA, CDR2 YNFKEQ. This CDR3 has 15 amino acids. The CDR3 region has the DNA TGTGCCAGCAGCACCCGGGACTTAGCACAATACGAGCAGTACTTC. Protein product: CASSTRDLAQYEQYF.

CDR3 nucleotides: TGTGCCAGCAGCTCGGGTCGCACTAGCGGGGTCAAAAACATTCAGTACTTC. This encodes CASSSGRTSGVKNIQYF. This chain joins TRBV7-2 and TRBJ2-4, with 10 bases aligning to TRBD2. CDR1 is SGHTA, CDR2 FQGNSA, per germline. V lost 4 bases and J lost 3; bases outside the gene matches: 9. The CDR3 totals 17 residues.

The chain employs TRBV7-2 and TRBJ1-2, with D possibly being TRBD1 (5 bases). V lost 6 bases and J 6 bases, leaving 20 bases between the germline ends. Per the germline V gene, CDR1 is SGHTA and CDR2 is FQGNSA. The CDR3 loop spans 15 amino acids. The CDR3 loop reads CASRRYGGRRNGYTF. The CDR3 nucleotides read TGTGCCAGCAGGAGATACGGGGGAAGGAGGAATGGCTACACCTTC.

Turning to this clonotype: Only one base separates this from a far larger clonotype, so it likely reflects a read error. The chain recombines TRBV4-2 with TRBJ2-7, with unresolved D. The CDR3 is 14 residues long. Germline V gene lookup returns CDR1 LGHNA and CDR2 YNFKEQ. DNA of the CDR3: TGTGCCAGCAGCCAAGGAGAAGGGCGCTACGAGCAGTGCTTC. Translating gives CASSQGEGRYEQCF.

This clonotype has only a few counts. The chain uses TRBV6-5 and TRBJ1-1; D is unclear. V was shortened by 7 bases and J by 1 base, with 10 bases between the two germline ends. The CDR3 is 13 residues long. Germline values: CDR1 MNHEY, CDR2 SVGAGI. The CDR3 protein is CASINTPNTEAFF. CDR3 bases: TGTGCCAGCATCAACACACCGAACACTGAAGCTTTCTTT.

This clonotype was seen only a few times. The chain uses TRBV29-1 and TRBJ2-7; no clear D. The CDR3 runs to 18 residues. V was shortened by 7 bases and J by 3 bases, with 31 bases between the two germline ends. Germline CDR1 and CDR2: SQVTM and ANQGSEA. CDR3 in amino acids: CSARIPWVQHPNLYEQYF. CDR3 nucleotides: TGCAGCGCCAGAATCCCTTGGGTGCAGCACCCAAACCTCTACGAGCAGTACTTC.

This clonotype was observed a handful of times. This chain joins TRBV12-3 or TRBV12-4 and TRBJ2-7; tentatively, D is TRBD2 (5 bases). V gave up 6 bases and J gave up 6 bases, with 15 bases separating them. CDR3 size: 13 residues. CDR3 in DNA: TGTGCCAGCAGCTTCCCGGGGTCAATCGAGCAGTACTTC. Translated: CASSFPGSIEQYF.

V usage is TRBV13 and J usage is TRBJ2-5; perhaps TRBD2 as D (6 bases). The better agreement between TRBJ2-7 and the DNA end casts doubt on the J call. The germline V gene has CDR1 PRHDT and CDR2 FYEKMQ (reference sequence). The CDR3 loop spans 15 amino acids. The CDR3 coding sequence is TGTGCCAGCAGCTTACTCCCTGGAGGGCACTACGAGCAGTACTTC. Amino acids: CASSLLPGGHYEQYF.

This clonotype was recorded only once. This chain links TRBV9 with TRBJ2-7, with D perhaps TRBD1 or TRBD2 (5 bases each). V was clipped by 2 bases and J by 2 bases, with 11 bases between them. CDR3 size: 14 residues. Germline CDR1 and CDR2: SGDLS and YYNGEE. CDR3 sequence (DNA): TGTGCCAGCAGCGTGGGGGACCAAACCTACGAGCAGTACTTC. Residues: CASSVGDQTYEQYF.

This clonotype was observed a few times. This chain links TRBV5-6 with TRBJ2-1, with D perhaps given as TRBD1 or TRBD2 (5 bases each). CDR3 length: 13 amino acids. V was shortened by 5 bases and J by 10 bases, with 16 bases between the two germline ends. Germline V lookup: CDR1 SGHDT, CDR2 YYEEEE. The CDR3 coding sequence is TGTGCCAGCAGGCCCACCGGGACCACAGAGCAGTTCTTC. Translation: CASRPTGTTEQFF.

The chain recombines TRBV6-5 with TRBJ1-2; TRBD1 matches 7 bases. Germline V gives CDR1 MNHEY, CDR2 SVGAGI. CDR3 length: 15 amino acids. J gave up 5 bases and V 4 bases, and 10 bases lay outside the gene matches. DNA of the CDR3: TGTGCCAGCAGTTTCGGATCCGGGACAGCTTATGGCTACACCTTC. Protein sequence: CASSFGSGTAYGYTF.

The chain carries TRBV6-1 and TRBJ2-5; D is uncertain. V was cut by 7 bases and J by 2 bases, with 11 bases left in between. This CDR3 has 13 residues. The germline CDR1 and CDR2 sequences are MNHNS and SASEGT. The chain's CDR3 is CASIGRLQETQYF. CDR3 in DNA: TGTGCCAGCATCGGGCGTCTGCAAGAGACCCAGTACTTC.

This chain links TRBV25-1 with TRBJ1-4; D not resolved. The CDR3 spans 12 residues. Germline lookup yields CDR1 MGHDK and CDR2 SYGVNS. V shed 3 bases and J shed 7 bases, with 6 bases lying between them. CDR3 loop: CASSEYSEKLFF. CDR3 coding DNA: TGTGCCAGCAGTGAGTACAGTGAAAAACTGTTTTTT.